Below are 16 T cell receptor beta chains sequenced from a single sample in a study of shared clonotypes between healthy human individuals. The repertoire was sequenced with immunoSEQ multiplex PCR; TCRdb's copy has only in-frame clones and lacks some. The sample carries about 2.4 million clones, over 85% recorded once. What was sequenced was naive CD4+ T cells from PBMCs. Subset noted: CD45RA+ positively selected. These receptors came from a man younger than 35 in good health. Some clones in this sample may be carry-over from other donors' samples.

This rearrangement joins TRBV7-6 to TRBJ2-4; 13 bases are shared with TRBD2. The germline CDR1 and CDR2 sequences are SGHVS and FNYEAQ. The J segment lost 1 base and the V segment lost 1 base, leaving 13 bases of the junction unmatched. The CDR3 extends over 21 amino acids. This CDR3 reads CASSLELTGTSGNLAKNIQYF. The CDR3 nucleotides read TGTGCCAGCAGCTTAGAGCTTACCGGGACTAGCGGGAATCTGGCCAAAAACATTCAGTACTTC.

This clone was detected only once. The CDR3, as DNA: TGTGCCATCAGTGACCCCGACAACCCGGGCTATGGCTACACCTTC. Its translation is CAISDPDNPGYGYTF. The chain recombines TRBV10-3 with TRBJ1-2; D not certain. Germline lookup yields CDR1 ENHRY and CDR2 SYGVKD. V was pared by 3 bases and J by 4 bases, with 15 bases between. The CDR3 extends over 15 amino acids.

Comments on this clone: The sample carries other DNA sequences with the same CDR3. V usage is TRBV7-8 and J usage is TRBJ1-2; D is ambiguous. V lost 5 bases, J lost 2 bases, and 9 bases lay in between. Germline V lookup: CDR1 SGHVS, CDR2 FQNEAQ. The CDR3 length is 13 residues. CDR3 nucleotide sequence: TGTGCCAGCAGCGTAGACCGCAACTATGGCTACACCTTC. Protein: CASSVDRNYGYTF.

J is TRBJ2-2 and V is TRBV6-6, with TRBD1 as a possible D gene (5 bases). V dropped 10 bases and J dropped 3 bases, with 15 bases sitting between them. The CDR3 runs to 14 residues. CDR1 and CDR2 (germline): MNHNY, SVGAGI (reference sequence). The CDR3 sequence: CATADRRDTGELFF. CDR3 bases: TGTGCCACCGCCGACAGAAGAGACACCGGGGAGCTGTTTTTT.

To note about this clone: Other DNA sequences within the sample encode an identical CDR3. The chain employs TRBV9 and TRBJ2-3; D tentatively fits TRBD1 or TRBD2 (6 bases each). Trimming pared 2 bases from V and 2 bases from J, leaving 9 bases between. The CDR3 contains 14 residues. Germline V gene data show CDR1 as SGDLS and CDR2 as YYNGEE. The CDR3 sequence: CASSVRGDTDTQYF. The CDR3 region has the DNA TGTGCCAGCAGCGTTAGGGGGGACACAGATACGCAGTATTTT. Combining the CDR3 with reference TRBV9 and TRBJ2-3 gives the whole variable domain DSGVTQTPKHLITATGQRVTLRCSPRSGDLSVYWYQQSLDQGLQFLIQYYNGEERAKGNILERFSAQQFPDLHSELNLSSLELGDSALYFCASSVRGDTDTQYFGPGTRLTVL.

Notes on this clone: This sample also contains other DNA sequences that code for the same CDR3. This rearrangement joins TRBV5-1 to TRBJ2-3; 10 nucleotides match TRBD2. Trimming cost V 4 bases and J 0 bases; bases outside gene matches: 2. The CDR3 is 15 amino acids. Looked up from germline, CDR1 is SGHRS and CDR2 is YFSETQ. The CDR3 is CASSRTSGSTDTQYF. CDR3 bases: TGCGCCAGCAGCAGGACTAGCGGTAGCACAGATACGCAGTATTTT.

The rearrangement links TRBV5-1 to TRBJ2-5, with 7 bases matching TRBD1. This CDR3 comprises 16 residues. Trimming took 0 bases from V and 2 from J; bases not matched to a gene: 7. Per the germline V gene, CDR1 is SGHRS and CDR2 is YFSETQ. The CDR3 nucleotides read TGCGCCAGCAGCTTGGGGGGACAGCCGATTCAAGAGACCCAGTACTTC. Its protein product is CASSLGGQPIQETQYF.

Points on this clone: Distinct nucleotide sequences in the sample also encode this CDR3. DNA for the CDR3: TGTGCCAGCAGTTCAGGGTATCAGCCCCAGCATTTT. Its protein product is CASSSGYQPQHF. This chain joins TRBV6-5 and TRBJ1-5; D is possibly TRBD1 (5 bases). The ends were cut back, 4 bases at V and 5 bases at J, with 6 bases in the middle. CDR1 and CDR2 from the germline V gene are MNHEY and SVGAGI. The CDR3 loop spans 12 amino acids.

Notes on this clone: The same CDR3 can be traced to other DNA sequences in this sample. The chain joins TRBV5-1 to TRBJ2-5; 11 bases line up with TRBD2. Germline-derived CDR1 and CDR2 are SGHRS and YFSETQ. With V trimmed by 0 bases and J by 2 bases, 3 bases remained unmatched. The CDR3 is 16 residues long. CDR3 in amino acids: CASSLGASGRQETQYF. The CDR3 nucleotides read TGCGCCAGCAGCTTGGGAGCTAGCGGGAGGCAAGAGACCCAGTACTTC.

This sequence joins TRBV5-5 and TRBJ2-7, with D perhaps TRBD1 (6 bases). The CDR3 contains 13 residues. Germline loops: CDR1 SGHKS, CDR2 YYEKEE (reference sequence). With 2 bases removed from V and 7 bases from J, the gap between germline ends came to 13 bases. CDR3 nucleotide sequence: TGTGCCAGCAGCTTTTATGGACAGCAAGAGCAGTACTTC. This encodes CASSFYGQQEQYF.

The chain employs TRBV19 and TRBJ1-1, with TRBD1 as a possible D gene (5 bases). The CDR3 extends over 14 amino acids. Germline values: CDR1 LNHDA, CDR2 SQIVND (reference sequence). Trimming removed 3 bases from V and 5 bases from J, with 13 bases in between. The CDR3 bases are TGTGCCAGTAGTATCTGGGGGACGGATACTGAAGCTTTCTTT. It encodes CASSIWGTDTEAFF.

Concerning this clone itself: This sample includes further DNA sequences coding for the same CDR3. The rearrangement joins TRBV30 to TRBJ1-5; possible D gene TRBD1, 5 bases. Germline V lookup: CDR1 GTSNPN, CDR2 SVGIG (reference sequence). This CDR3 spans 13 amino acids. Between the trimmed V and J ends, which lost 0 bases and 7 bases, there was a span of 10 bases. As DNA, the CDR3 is TGTGCCTGGAGTGTCCAGGGTGACCAGCCCCAGCATTTT. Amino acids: CAWSVQGDQPQHF. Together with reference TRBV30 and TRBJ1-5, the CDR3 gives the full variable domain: SQTIHQWPATLVQPVGSPLSLECTVEGTSNPNLYWYRQAAGRGLQLLFYSVGIGQISSEVPQNLSASRPQDRQFILSSKKLLLSDSGFYLCAWSVQGDQPQHFGDGTRLSIL.

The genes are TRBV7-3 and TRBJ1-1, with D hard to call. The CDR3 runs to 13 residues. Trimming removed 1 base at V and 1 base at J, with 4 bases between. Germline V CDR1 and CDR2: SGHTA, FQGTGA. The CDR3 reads CASSLKWNTEAFF. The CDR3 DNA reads TGTGCCAGCAGCTTAAAGTGGAACACTGAAGCTTTCTTT. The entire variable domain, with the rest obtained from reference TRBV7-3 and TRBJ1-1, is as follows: GAGVSQTPSNKVTEKGKYVELRCDPISGHTALYWYRQSLGQGPEFLIYFQGTGAADDSGLPNDRFFAVRPEGSVSTLKIQRTERGDSAVYLCASSLKWNTEAFFGQGTRLTVV.

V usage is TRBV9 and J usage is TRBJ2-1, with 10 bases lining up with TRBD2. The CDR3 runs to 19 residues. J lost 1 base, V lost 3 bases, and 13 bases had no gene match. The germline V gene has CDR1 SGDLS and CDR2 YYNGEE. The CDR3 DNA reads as TGTGCCAGCAGCGACCTGGGGCTAGCGGGAGCACCGTCCTACAATGAGCAGTTCTTC. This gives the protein CASSDLGLAGAPSYNEQFF.

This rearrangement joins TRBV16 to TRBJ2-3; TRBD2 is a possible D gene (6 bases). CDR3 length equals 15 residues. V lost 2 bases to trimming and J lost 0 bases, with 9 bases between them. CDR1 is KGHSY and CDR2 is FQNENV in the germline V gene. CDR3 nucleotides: TGTGCCAGCAGCCAAGTCGGGACTAGCACAGATACGCAGTATTTT. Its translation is CASSQVGTSTDTQYF.

The CDR3 sequence: CASSLKSGRSYNEQFF. CDR3 nucleotides: TGTGCCAGCAGCTTAAAGAGCGGACGCTCCTACAATGAGCAGTTCTTC. The rearrangement joins TRBV7-6 to TRBJ2-1, with a possible D match to TRBD2 (5 bases). V was clipped by 2 bases and J by 0 bases, with 11 bases between them. The length of the CDR3 is 16 residues. Germline V gene lookup returns CDR1 SGHVS and CDR2 FNYEAQ.